Listed here are 29 T cell receptor beta chains from one sample, sequenced in a study of cytomegalovirus exposure and HLA in healthy donors. The primer mix had 60 Vbeta and 13 Jbeta primers. Assay used: immunoSEQ multiplex PCR; TCRdb lists only in-frame clones, some missing. The profile shows 200,000 or so clones, 82% of them singletons. The specimen sequenced was PBMCs. These receptor sequences come from a woman between 45 and 60 years old in good health and CMV-seropositive.

The chain uses TRBV5-4 and TRBJ2-4, with TRBD1 identical over 7 bases. The ends lost 3 bases at V and 13 bases at J; junction bases unmatched: 13. This CDR3 is 14 amino acids long. Germline V gene lookup returns CDR1 SGHNT and CDR2 YYREEE (reference sequence). The CDR3 loop is CASSSETGREDQYF. CDR3 nucleotide sequence: TGTGCCAGCAGCTCTGAGACAGGGAGAGAGGACCAGTACTTC.

The chain couples TRBV30 to TRBJ2-7; possible D gene TRBD2, 6 bases. The V and J ends lost 0 bases and 1 base respectively, with 19 bases between them. The CDR3 spans 17 residues. Germline CDR1 GTSNPN, CDR2 SVGIG (reference sequence). Here the CDR3 reads CAWSVPLIPTRSYEQYF. In DNA, the CDR3 is TGTGCCTGGAGTGTACCACTAATCCCGACTAGATCCTACGAGCAGTACTTC. The entire variable domain, with the rest obtained from reference TRBV30 and TRBJ2-7, is as follows: SQTIHQWPATLVQPVGSPLSLECTVEGTSNPNLYWYRQAAGRGLQLLFYSVGIGQISSEVPQNLSASRPQDRQFILSSKKLLLSDSGFYLCAWSVPLIPTRSYEQYFGPGTRLTVT.

This chain uses TRBV11-3 with TRBJ2-3, with D perhaps matching TRBD2 (5 bases). Trimming took 3 bases from V and 1 from J, leaving 17 bases between them. Germline V gives CDR1 SGHNT, CDR2 YENEEA. There are 17 residues in the CDR3. Here the CDR3 DNA reads TGTGCCAGCAGCTTGGGGTGGACTGTGGACGGCACAGATACGCAGTATTTT. Encoded protein: CASSLGWTVDGTDTQYF.

V is TRBV5-6 and J is TRBJ2-3, with 8 bases that match TRBD1. V shed 0 bases, J shed 1 base, and the junction held 1 base outside the gene matches. There are 15 residues in the CDR3. Germline V CDR1 and CDR2: SGHDT, YYEEEE. CDR3: CASSLVTGGTDTQYF. The CDR3 DNA reads TGTGCCAGCAGCTTGGTGACAGGGGGCACAGATACGCAGTATTTT.

V and J are TRBV7-2 and TRBJ1-2, with D maybe TRBD1 (5 bases). In germline, CDR1 is SGHTA, CDR2 FQGNSA. CDR3 size: 13 residues. V lost 1 base and J lost 7, with 10 bases in between. CDR3 sequence: CASSLEPGSGYTF. CDR3 nucleotides: TGTGCCAGCAGCTTAGAGCCAGGGTCTGGCTACACCTTC.

Worth noting for this clone: Germline and junction disagree at one end, which may indicate a read error. The chain has TRBV7-9 and TRBJ2-7; 7 bases are a match to TRBD1. This CDR3 has 16 residues. Germline assignment: CDR1 SEHNR and CDR2 FQNEAQ (reference sequence). The CDR3, as DNA: TGTTCCAGCAGCTTAGCAAACGGACAGGACGCCTACGAGCAGTACTTC. This encodes CSSSLANGQDAYEQYF.

The V gene is TRBV2, the J gene TRBJ2-2, with 9 bases fitting TRBD2. CDR3 size: 16 residues. Unmatched junction bases numbered 13, after V lost 8 bases and J lost 6 bases. CDR1 SNHLY and CDR2 FYNNEI come from the germline V gene. The chain's CDR3 is CASQGWREGSPGELFF. In DNA form, the CDR3 reads TGTGCCAGCCAAGGTTGGCGGGAGGGGAGCCCCGGGGAGCTGTTTTTT.

The rearrangement uses TRBV5-1 and TRBJ2-7; TRBD1 agrees at 7 bases. Germline CDR1 is SGHRS and CDR2 is YFSETQ. With V trimmed by 4 bases and J by 2 bases, 6 bases remained unmatched. The CDR3 extends over 14 amino acids. The CDR3 sequence: CASSHTGVPYEQYF. In DNA, the CDR3 is TGCGCCAGCAGCCATACAGGGGTTCCCTACGAGCAGTACTTC.

V usage is TRBV6-1 and J usage is TRBJ1-2; 11 bases map to TRBD1. CDR3 size: 14 residues. Germline V lookup: CDR1 MNHNS, CDR2 SASEGT. Unmatched junction bases numbered 6, after V lost 6 bases and J lost 6 bases. CDR3 in amino acids: CASSRTGGADGYTF. DNA for the CDR3: TGTGCCAGCAGCCGGACAGGGGGCGCGGATGGCTACACCTTC.

This rearrangement joins TRBV10-3 to TRBJ2-3; the D gene is possibly TRBD1 (5 bases). Trimming took off 5 bases at V and 2 bases at J, with 8 bases between the two ends. The germline V gene encodes CDR1 ENHRY and CDR2 SYGVKD. The CDR3 spans 13 residues. The CDR3 is CAISSTDTDTQYF. DNA of the CDR3: TGTGCCATCAGTTCGACAGACACAGATACGCAGTATTTT.

The V gene is TRBV2, the J gene TRBJ2-1; TRBD1 matches 8 bases. Germline assignment: CDR1 SNHLY and CDR2 FYNNEI. V was clipped by 6 bases and J by 4 bases; unmatched bases: 8. The CDR3 consists of 15 residues. CDR3 region: CASSAGQVYYNEQFF. The CDR3 coding sequence is TGTGCCAGCAGCGCGGGACAGGTATATTACAATGAGCAGTTCTTC. The full variable domain, rest sourced from reference TRBV2 and TRBJ2-1, is EPEVTQTPSHQVTQMGQEVILRCVPISNHLYFYWYRQILGQKVEFLVSFYNNEISEKSEIFDDQFSVERPDGSNFTLKIRSTKLEDSAMYFCASSAGQVYYNEQFFGPGTRLTVL.

This sequence joins TRBV21-1 and TRBJ2-3; the table's D call TRBD1 went unverified against the DNA. TRBV21-1 is recorded as a pseudogene. CDR3 length equals 20 residues. CDR3 amino acids: CASSKSDRVLTGVNTDTQYF. CDR3 DNA sequence: TGTGCCAGCAGCAAATCTGACAGGGTTTTGACGGGAGTTAATACAGATACGCAGTATTTT.

In this sample, this clone turned up a few times. V and J are TRBV7-6 and TRBJ2-1; D is unresolved. This CDR3 spans 16 amino acids. Between the trimmed V and J ends, which lost 2 bases and 6 bases, there was a span of 17 bases. CDR1 SGHVS and CDR2 FNYEAQ come from the germline V gene. The CDR3 DNA follows: TGTGCCAGCAGCTTAAAGATGAGACTGGGTGGCAATGAGCAGTTCTTC. This gives the protein CASSLKMRLGGNEQFF.

This clone has only a few counts. The rearrangement joins TRBV2 to TRBJ1-4; no clear D. The CDR3 totals 14 residues. CDR1 and CDR2 from the germline V gene are SNHLY and FYNNEI. V was cut by 4 bases and J by 4 bases, with 10 bases left in between. CDR3 loop: CASSVHRSNEKLFF. In nucleotides, the CDR3 is TGTGCCAGCAGTGTGCATCGGAGTAATGAAAAACTGTTTTTT.

The chain couples TRBV6-5 to TRBJ2-7; D might be TRBD1 (5 bases). This CDR3 comprises 11 residues. Germline V gene lookup returns CDR1 MNHEY and CDR2 SVGAGI. The V end lost 6 bases, the J end lost 4 bases, and 7 bases lay between the germline ends. The CDR3 sequence is CASSRQYEQYF. As DNA, the CDR3 is TGTGCCAGCAGCCGACAGTACGAGCAGTACTTC.

V and J are TRBV7-9 and TRBJ2-7, with unresolved D. From germline, CDR1 is SEHNR and CDR2 FQNEAQ (reference sequence). The CDR3 is made up of 13 amino acids. Trimming cost V 5 bases and J 4 bases, with 12 bases left between them. The CDR3 reads CASSQATGYEQYF. The DNA of the CDR3 is TGTGCCAGCAGCCAAGCCACGGGTTACGAGCAGTACTTC.

This clone was counted only a few times. CDR3 in amino acids: CASSGLAGGTDTQYF. CDR3 coding DNA: TGTGCCAGCAGCGGACTAGCGGGGGGGACAGATACGCAGTATTTT. V is TRBV6-5 and J is TRBJ2-3; 15 nucleotides agree with TRBD2. In germline, CDR1 is MNHEY, CDR2 SVGAGI. V was clipped by 6 bases and J by 3 bases; unmatched bases: 1. The length of the CDR3 is 15 residues.

The chain recombines TRBV28 with TRBJ1-4; 11 bases line up with TRBD1. From germline, CDR1 is MDHEN and CDR2 SYDVKM. V dropped 7 bases and J dropped 0; count of bases not matched to a gene: 1. The CDR3 is 15 amino acids. CDR3 sequence (DNA): TGTGCCAGCACGGGACAGGGGGCAACTAATGAAAAACTGTTTTTT. Translating gives CASTGQGATNEKLFF.

The genes are TRBV28 and TRBJ2-1; TRBD1 is a possible D gene (6 bases). CDR3 size: 14 residues. V shed 6 bases and J shed 3 bases, with 12 bases lying between them. Germline V gene sequence: CDR1 MDHEN, CDR2 SYDVKM. The CDR3 bases are TGTGCCAGCAGCCCGCCGACAGGCTACAATGAGCAGTTCTTC. This sequence encodes CASSPPTGYNEQFF.

V gene TRBV19 combines with J gene TRBJ2-1; tentative D call: TRBD2 (5 bases). This CDR3 contains 12 residues. The germline gives CDR1 LNHDA, CDR2 SQIVND (reference sequence). Trimming removed 7 bases from V and 9 bases from J, with 13 bases in between. CDR3 sequence reads: CASNDYRGEQFF. The CDR3 DNA sequence: TGTGCCAGTAACGACTATCGCGGTGAGCAGTTCTTC.

This clone was seen only a few times. The V and J genes are TRBV21-1 and TRBJ1-1; the DNA was not used to check the table's D call, TRBD1. TRBV21-1 counts as a pseudogene. The CDR3 covers 14 residues. The CDR3 spells CASMASGERTEAFF. DNA of the CDR3: TGTGCCAGCATGGCCTCAGGGGAACGGACTGAAGCTTTCTTT.

The V and J genes are TRBV10-3 and TRBJ2-2; D not resolved. Germline V gene lookup returns CDR1 ENHRY and CDR2 SYGVKD. The length of the CDR3 is 14 residues. Trimming removed 10 bases from V and 4 bases from J, with 16 bases in between. The CDR3 coding sequence is TGTGCCAGCGCAGCCGAGGTGCTCACCGGGGAGCTGTTTTTT. Protein: CASAAEVLTGELFF.

This clone came up once. The chain uses TRBV6-6 and TRBJ2-5; D may be TRBD1 (6 bases). CDR1 is MNHNY and CDR2 is SVGAGI in the germline V gene (reference sequence). Trimming stripped 6 bases from V and 8 bases from J, with 25 bases between. The CDR3 has 16 residues. CDR3 sequence: CASSRPSDRQKDTQYF. As DNA, the CDR3 is TGTGCCAGCAGCCGACCCTCGGACAGACAAAAGGATACCCAGTACTTC.

V usage is TRBV9 and J usage is TRBJ1-2; a weak D match, TRBD1 (6 bases). The germline V and J ends were trimmed by 4 bases and 4 bases, with 23 bases remaining between them. Per the germline V gene, CDR1 is SGDLS and CDR2 is YYNGEE. The CDR3 loop spans 17 amino acids. The CDR3 DNA reads as TGTGCCAGCAGCCCCCTGGGGAGGGCGTCCAGGGGCTATGGCTACACCTTC. Protein sequence: CASSPLGRASRGYGYTF.

This clone was recorded once. V gene TRBV20-1 combines with J gene TRBJ1-2, with D unresolved. Trimming took off 8 bases at V and 8 bases at J, with 15 bases between the two ends. The CDR3 is made up of 11 amino acids. CDR1 and CDR2 (germline): DFQATT, SNEGSKA (reference sequence). For the CDR3, the DNA is TGCAGTACTCTACACCCGGAGGGCTACACCTTC. Protein: CSTLHPEGYTF.

This clone was recorded once. The V and J genes are TRBV4-2 and TRBJ1-1, with 7 bases fitting TRBD1. There are 18 residues in the CDR3. Trimming cost V 0 bases and J 3 bases; bases outside gene matches: 13. Germline assignment: CDR1 LGHNA and CDR2 YNFKEQ. This chain's CDR3 is CASSQEPGQFHRDTEAFF. The CDR3 bases are TGTGCCAGCAGCCAAGAGCCGGGACAGTTCCATAGGGACACTGAAGCTTTCTTT.

The chain links TRBV5-1 to TRBJ2-5; 7 bases line up with TRBD2. The CDR3 totals 14 residues. The germline gives CDR1 SGHRS, CDR2 YFSETQ. The V segment lost 2 bases and the J segment 2 bases; nucleotides outside the gene matches: 3. CDR3 sequence: CASSLTLAQETQYF. The CDR3 nucleotides read TGCGCCAGCAGCTTAACACTAGCGCAAGAGACCCAGTACTTC.

This chain links TRBV7-3 with TRBJ2-7; no clear D gene. This CDR3 comprises 13 residues. Germline CDR1 and CDR2: SGHTA and FQGTGA. Trimming took off 5 bases at V and 4 bases at J, with 12 bases between the two ends. In DNA, the CDR3 is TGTGCCAGCAGCCCCGACCTAGGATACGAGCAGTACTTC. This codes for CASSPDLGYEQYF.

The chain recombines TRBV5-5 with TRBJ2-7, with D tentatively TRBD1 (5 bases). CDR1 and CDR2 (germline): SGHKS, YYEKEE (reference sequence). Trimming stripped 0 bases from V and 0 bases from J, with 10 bases between. This CDR3 comprises 15 residues. This CDR3 reads CASSLGQLLSYEQYF. Written as DNA, the CDR3 is TGTGCCAGCAGCTTGGGACAGCTACTCTCCTACGAGCAGTACTTC. The full variable domain, its missing parts supplied by reference TRBV5-5 and TRBJ2-7, is DAGVTQSPTHLIKTRGQQVTLRCSPISGHKSVSWYQQVLGQGPQFIFQYYEKEERGRGNFPDRFSARQFPNYSSELNVNALLLGDSALYLCASSLGQLLSYEQYFGPGTRLTVT.